The 20 T cell receptor beta chains below come from one sample, sequenced in a study of CD8+ T cells in alopecia areata (dated by TCRdb to 2016 to 2018). The library was produced with the immunoSEQ multiplex PCR assay. For TCR sequencing, RNA was extracted from every sample and reverse transcribed into cDNA to serve as template. Entries here come from immuneACCESS through TCRdb and include only in-frame sequences with V and J called. Some clones fail to appear in such tables; in the studies checked, an unresolved V gene covers under half of the shortfall, and the cause of the remainder is unknown. The sample table contains more than 95,000 clones; only one count was recorded for around 38% of them. The ten largest clones represent 1% to 1.5% of the sample. The sample was CD4+ T cells sorted from blood. The receptors originated from a human donor with alopecia areata.

The CDR3 region is CASSYDGPGANVLTF. In nucleotides, the CDR3 is TGTGCCAGCAGTTACGACGGTCCTGGGGCCAACGTCCTGACTTTC. The chain carries TRBV6-5 and TRBJ2-6; D unresolved. V gave up 2 bases and J gave up 2 bases, with 7 bases separating them. The V gene's germline CDR1 is MNHEY and CDR2 SVGAGI. CDR3 length: 15 residues.

The chain uses TRBV19 and TRBJ2-7; weak D call: TRBD1 (6 bases). The germline V gene encodes CDR1 LNHDA and CDR2 SQIVND (reference sequence). The CDR3 extends over 13 amino acids. V dropped 6 bases and J dropped 3 bases, with 12 bases sitting between them. The CDR3 coding sequence is TGTGCCAGTAGAGGGCAGGGGAACTACGAGCAGTACTTC. It is translated as CASRGQGNYEQYF.

This clone has more than one count but fewer than ten. CDR3 sequence: CASSLGVGVATEAFF. The CDR3 region has the DNA TGTGCCAGCAGCTTAGGGGTGGGCGTCGCCACTGAAGCTTTCTTT. The rearrangement links TRBV7-2 to TRBJ1-1; D ambiguous. Germline loops: CDR1 SGHTA, CDR2 FQGNSA. The CDR3 covers 15 residues. The germline V and J ends were trimmed by 1 base and 4 bases, with 13 bases remaining between them.

The gene calls are TRBV29-1 and TRBJ1-1, with unresolved D. The CDR3 has 15 residues. V lost 0 bases and J lost 1, with 12 bases in between. The germline V gene has CDR1 SQVTM and CDR2 ANQGSEA. The CDR3 loop reads CSVEDREERNTEAFF. In DNA form, the CDR3 reads TGCAGCGTTGAAGATCGGGAGGAGAGGAACACTGAAGCTTTCTTT.

The rearrangement uses TRBV2 and TRBJ1-6, with unresolved D. V was pared by 4 bases and J by 13 bases, with 8 bases between. Germline CDR1 is SNHLY and CDR2 is FYNNEI. The CDR3 length is 11 residues. The DNA for the CDR3 is TGTGCCAGCAGTGGAGTAACCCCCCTCCACTTT. Translated: CASSGVTPLHF.

V usage is TRBV7-6 and J usage is TRBJ2-5, with 8 nucleotides matching TRBD1. Germline V gene lookup returns CDR1 SGHVS and CDR2 FNYEAQ. Unmatched junction bases numbered 6, after V lost 5 bases and J lost 4 bases. This CDR3 region has 14 residues. The CDR3 sequence: CASSTTGTGETQYF. The CDR3 DNA follows: TGTGCCAGCAGCACAACCGGGACAGGAGAGACCCAGTACTTC.

This clone was seen more than once but under ten times. CDR3 coding DNA: TGTGCCAGCAGCTCAGACGGCACAGATACGCAGTATTTT. This encodes CASSSDGTDTQYF. V usage is TRBV7-3 and J usage is TRBJ2-3; D is undetermined. V was clipped by 4 bases and J by 1 base, with 6 bases between them. The germline CDR1 and CDR2 sequences are SGHTA and FQGTGA. CDR3 length: 13 amino acids.

This sequence joins TRBV30 and TRBJ1-5; D remains ambiguous. In germline, CDR1 is GTSNPN, CDR2 SVGIG (reference sequence). Trimming cost V 2 bases and J 3 bases, with 14 bases left between them. The CDR3 consists of 15 residues. CDR3 protein: CAWSISTTSNQPQHF. In DNA form, the CDR3 reads TGTGCCTGGAGTATCAGCACTACTTCCAATCAGCCCCAGCATTTT. The whole variable domain, filled in from reference TRBV30 and TRBJ1-5, reads SQTIHQWPATLVQPVGSPLSLECTVEGTSNPNLYWYRQAAGRGLQLLFYSVGIGQISSEVPQNLSASRPQDRQFILSSKKLLLSDSGFYLCAWSISTTSNQPQHFGDGTRLSIL.

This chain joins TRBV6-4 and TRBJ2-2, with D possibly TRBD2 on 6 matching bases. This CDR3 contains 15 residues. The V gene's germline CDR1 is MRHNA and CDR2 SNTAGT. Trimming stripped 2 bases from V and 7 bases from J, with 14 bases between. The DNA of the CDR3 is TGTGCCAGCAGTGACACGGGAGACGTCGTCGGGGAGCTGTTTTTT. Its protein is CASSDTGDVVGELFF.

This clone was recorded a few times. The rearrangement uses TRBV30 and TRBJ2-1, with 13 bases matching TRBD2. CDR3 length: 15 residues. Germline V gives CDR1 GTSNPN, CDR2 SVGIG (reference sequence). V was clipped by 3 bases and J by 9 bases; unmatched bases: 8. This CDR3 reads CAWSNGLAGEVEQFF. The CDR3 DNA follows: TGTGCCTGGAGCAACGGACTAGCGGGAGAGGTTGAGCAGTTCTTC.

CDR3 in amino acids: CASSPSDRKYEQYF. The CDR3 region has the DNA TGTGCCAGCTCACCTTCGGACAGAAAATACGAGCAGTACTTC. V and J are TRBV18 and TRBJ2-7, with D perhaps TRBD1 (6 bases). The CDR3 is 14 residues long. V was trimmed by 3 bases and J by 4 bases, leaving 13 bases between them. Looked up from germline, CDR1 is KGHSH and CDR2 is LQKENI.

In its sample, this clone was seen a few times. The genes are TRBV11-2 and TRBJ2-5; a possible D gene is TRBD1 (6 bases). Germline CDR1 SGHAT, CDR2 FQNNGV. The CDR3 extends over 14 amino acids. Trimming removed 3 bases at V and 5 bases at J, with 13 bases between. DNA of the CDR3: TGTGCCAGCAGCTTCCCCGGCACAGGGGAGACCCAGTACTTC. As protein: CASSFPGTGETQYF. Full variable domain (outside the CDR3, taken from reference TRBV11-2 and TRBJ2-5): EAGVAQSPRYKIIEKRQSVAFWCNPISGHATLYWYQQILGQGPKLLIQFQNNGVVDDSQLPKDRFSAERLKGVDSTLKIQPAKLEDSAVYLCASSFPGTGETQYFGPGTRLLVL.

J is TRBJ1-1 and V is TRBV28; a weak D match, TRBD1 (5 bases). V lost 6 bases, J lost 1 base, and 9 bases lay in between. Germline lookup yields CDR1 MDHEN and CDR2 SYDVKM. CDR3 size: 13 residues. CDR3 protein: CASSSRGNTEAFF. CDR3 DNA sequence: TGTGCCAGCAGCTCGAGGGGGAACACTGAAGCTTTCTTT.

The rearrangement uses TRBV5-1 and TRBJ1-1; D ambiguous. V dropped 2 bases and J dropped 2 bases, with 7 bases sitting between them. There are 13 residues in the CDR3. CDR1 and CDR2 (germline): SGHRS, YFSETQ. CDR3 DNA sequence: TGCGCCAGCAGCTTTATCCTAAACACTGAAGCTTTCTTT. It specifies CASSFILNTEAFF.

This clone showed up just a few times. The chain recombines TRBV29-1 with TRBJ2-1, with TRBD2 matching over 8 bases. The CDR3 covers 15 residues. The J segment lost 2 bases and the V segment lost 4 bases, leaving 7 bases of the junction unmatched. Germline CDR1 is SQVTM and CDR2 is ANQGSEA. CDR3 DNA sequence: TGCAGCGTTGTCGAACGGGAGGGGACCTACAATGAGCAGTTCTTC. Encoded protein: CSVVEREGTYNEQFF.

The chain uses TRBV28 and TRBJ2-7; D is unresolved. The germline V gene encodes CDR1 MDHEN and CDR2 SYDVKM. V was cut by 2 bases and J by 3 bases, with 11 bases left in between. This CDR3 contains 14 residues. CDR3 bases: TGTGCCAGCAGTTTACCGGGTCGCAACTACGAGCAGTACTTC. Its protein is CASSLPGRNYEQYF.

The rearrangement joins TRBV5-4 to TRBJ2-1; 10 bases fit TRBD1. There are 16 residues in the CDR3. Germline V gives CDR1 SGHNT, CDR2 YYREEE (reference sequence). V gave up 4 bases and J gave up 7 bases; unmatched junction bases: 11. CDR3 in amino acids: CASSGPGQGRTNEQFF. The CDR3 nucleotides read TGTGCCAGCAGCGGGCCGGGACAGGGGAGGACGAATGAGCAGTTCTTC.

This clone was counted only a few times. In DNA, the CDR3 is TGTGCCAGCATTAATCGGGCCGGGAATCGTTCACCCCTCCACTTT. Protein: CASINRAGNRSPLHF. The chain carries TRBV28 and TRBJ1-6; D is unresolved. The CDR3 covers 15 residues. V gave up 7 bases and J gave up 9 bases, with 19 bases separating them. CDR1 MDHEN and CDR2 SYDVKM come from the germline V gene.

This clone has a handful of counts. The CDR3, as DNA: TGTGCCAGCAGCGGAAGCCTACTAACCACAGATACGCAGTATTTT. Translated: CASSGSLLTTDTQYF. The V and J genes are TRBV7-2 and TRBJ2-3, with no clear D. Germline CDR1 is SGHTA and CDR2 is FQGNSA. Trimming took off 5 bases at V and 2 bases at J, with 14 bases between the two ends. This CDR3 comprises 15 residues.

This clone was recorded a few times. The J gene is TRBJ2-7, the V gene TRBV4-1, with TRBD2 identical over 15 bases. This CDR3 contains 19 residues. Losses at the gene ends were 1 base for V and 0 bases for J; bases not matched to a gene: 7. Germline V gene data show CDR1 as MGHRA and CDR2 as YSYEKL. The CDR3 bases are TGCGCCAGCAGCCAAGGTCCCGGGACTAGCGGGAGGAGCTCCTACGAGCAGTACTTC. Translation gives CASSQGPGTSGRSSYEQYF.